This T cell receptor (beta chain) was documented in a study of identical twins. Template switching added a universal primer binding site, and final cDNA carried unique molecular identifiers. TCRdb called the 5' RACE reads again in MiXCR, with one record for every CDR3 protein. Among approximately 210,000 distinct CDR3 sequences listed, around 10% were seen once. Findings of the study overall: Abundant cord blood beta clonotypes carried fewer insertions; memory repertoires showed none. Invariant T cells like MAIT and iNKT could partly confound the zero-insertion analyses.

The CDR3 has 16 residues. V trimming: 6 bases; J trimming: 1 base; junction bases outside the gene matches: 5. Healthy Caucasians, and only they, were the donors. This clonotype occurred many times. The antigen remains unidentified. This chain uses TRBV12-3 or TRBV12-4 with TRBJ2-5; TRBD2 matches at 13 bases. The sequence was collected from a young woman in good health. The sequenced sample was memory (CD45RO+) T cells sorted from blood. The CDR3 is CASSWTSGRGQETQYF. In DNA, the CDR3 is TGTGCCAGCAGCTGGACTAGCGGGAGAGGCCAAGAGACCCAGTACTTC.